These 20 T cell receptor beta chains were sequenced from one sample in a study of Ad26.COV2.S vaccination and SARS-CoV-2 variants. The treatment here: approximately 18 received Ad26.COV2.S at low or high dose, single or two shots; 5 received placebo; per-sample allocation not given. Sampling was performed 63 days after the first vaccine or placebo injection. Only in-frame clones appear in the TCRdb table, and some are missing; sequencing was by immunoSEQ multiplex PCR. The sample carries about 440,000 clones, roughly nine tenths recorded once. The material sequenced was peripheral blood, taken in a trial of Ad26.COV2.S vaccine versus placebo. These receptors were taken from a person aged 18 to 59 who received the Ad26.COV2.S COVID-19 vaccine or a placebo.

The rearrangement uses TRBV6-1 and TRBJ1-3; D is ambiguous. The germline V gene encodes CDR1 MNHNS and CDR2 SASEGT. Trimming left V 3 bases short and J 0 bases short, with 12 bases between. CDR3 length equals 16 residues. The CDR3 DNA is TGTGCCAGCAGTGACCTGGGCCCCAGCTCTGGAAACACCATATATTTT. This translates into CASSDLGPSSGNTIYF.

The J gene is TRBJ2-5, the V gene TRBV18, with 9 bases lining up with TRBD1. The germline V gene has CDR1 KGHSH and CDR2 LQKENI. The CDR3 consists of 17 residues. V was pared by 3 bases and J by 1 base, with 9 bases of the junction left unmatched. The CDR3: CASSPRRKTGGQETQYF. CDR3 DNA: TGTGCCAGCTCACCTCGAAGAAAGACAGGGGGCCAAGAGACCCAGTACTTC.

V and J are TRBV6-4 and TRBJ2-1, with D perhaps given as TRBD1 or TRBD2 (6 bases each). The CDR3 sequence is 14 residues long. V lost 8 bases to trimming and J lost 0 bases, with 11 bases between them. Per germline, CDR1 MRHNA and CDR2 SNTAGT. The CDR3 loop reads CASGGQFSYNEQFF. The CDR3 DNA reads TGTGCCAGCGGGGGGCAGTTCTCCTACAATGAGCAGTTCTTC.

This rearrangement joins TRBV7-2 to TRBJ2-1; 13 bases match TRBD2. J gave up 0 bases and V 5 bases, and 4 bases lay outside the gene matches. CDR3 size: 17 residues. Per the germline V gene, CDR1 is SGHTA and CDR2 is FQGNSA. CDR3 sequence reads: CASSARTSGSSYNEQFF. CDR3 nucleotides: TGTGCCAGCAGCGCAAGGACTAGCGGGAGCTCCTACAATGAGCAGTTCTTC.

As for this clone: A junction boundary mismatches the germline segment, possibly from a read error. The chain joins TRBV29-1 to TRBJ1-2, with 9 bases lining up with TRBD1. The CDR3 length is 10 residues. Looked up from germline, CDR1 is SQVTM and CDR2 is ANQGSEA. In DNA form, the CDR3 reads TGCAGCGTCTACCAGGGACAGGGCTACTTC. Protein: CSVYQGQGYF.

The V gene is TRBV27, the J gene TRBJ2-7, with 8 bases lining up with TRBD2. The J segment lost 4 bases and the V segment lost 5 bases, leaving 7 bases of the junction unmatched. Germline V lookup: CDR1 MNHEY, CDR2 SMNVEV (reference sequence). The CDR3 has 14 amino acids. The CDR3 nucleotides read TGTGCCAGCAGTGTGGCTAGCGGGTTTTACGAGCAGTACTTC. As protein: CASSVASGFYEQYF.

This sequence joins TRBV15 and TRBJ2-7; 9 bases map to TRBD2. V lost 4 bases to trimming and J lost 5 bases; unmatched junction nucleotides: 12. The germline V gene has CDR1 LNHNV and CDR2 YYDKDF (reference sequence). This CDR3 contains 16 residues. For the CDR3, the DNA is TGTGCCACCAGCACTTATCATAGCGGGAGTTTGAACGAGCAGTACTTC. Protein: CATSTYHSGSLNEQYF.

The chain recombines TRBV6-1 with TRBJ1-2, with D unclear. V lost 2 bases to trimming and J lost 6 bases, with 7 bases between them. CDR1 MNHNS and CDR2 SASEGT come from the germline V gene. The CDR3 has 12 residues. CDR3 DNA: TGTGCCAGCAGTGAACAGGTTCATGGCTACACCTTC. It codes for CASSEQVHGYTF.

This rearrangement joins TRBV5-6 to TRBJ1-1; D call uncertain. The CDR3 covers 11 residues. Trimming took off 1 base at V and 11 bases at J, with 9 bases between the two ends. The germline V gene encodes CDR1 SGHDT and CDR2 YYEEEE. The CDR3 region is CASSLFGTAFF. DNA for the CDR3: TGTGCCAGCAGCTTGTTTGGAACGGCTTTCTTT.

This chain uses TRBV4-3 with TRBJ2-1, with 9 bases aligning to TRBD2. The J segment lost 4 bases and the V segment lost 5 bases, leaving 6 bases of the junction unmatched. The CDR3 is 15 residues long. In germline, CDR1 is LGHNA, CDR2 YSLEER. The CDR3 DNA sequence: TGCGCCAGCAGCTACAGCGGGAGGAATTACAATGAGCAGTTCTTC. Its translation is CASSYSGRNYNEQFF.

This chain joins TRBV5-1 and TRBJ2-2, with D hard to call. This CDR3 has 13 residues. Germline values: CDR1 SGHRS, CDR2 YFSETQ. V was cut by 3 bases and J by 1 base, with 4 bases left in between. This chain's CDR3 is CASSYKNTGELFF. The DNA for the CDR3 is TGCGCCAGCAGCTACAAGAACACCGGGGAGCTGTTTTTT.

In its sample, this clone was seen once. The chain recombines TRBV6-1 with TRBJ1-5; TRBD1 matches at 10 bases. Germline V gene sequence: CDR1 MNHNS, CDR2 SASEGT. J was trimmed by 16 bases and V by 1 base; bases with no gene match: 16. This CDR3 has 16 amino acids. The CDR3 spells CASSEVIGQGGRYQHF. CDR3 nucleotide sequence: TGTGCCAGCAGTGAAGTTATTGGACAGGGGGGGAGGTATCAACATTTT.

This chain uses TRBV7-2 with TRBJ1-1, with D possibly TRBD1 on 6 matching bases. Between the trimmed V and J ends, which lost 4 bases and 7 bases, there was a span of 13 bases. This CDR3 is 13 amino acids long. CDR1 is SGHTA and CDR2 is FQGNSA in the germline V gene. Here the CDR3 reads CASSSPGRGEAFF. Here the CDR3 DNA reads TGTGCCAGCAGCTCCCCGGGCAGGGGTGAAGCTTTCTTT.

The rearrangement joins TRBV28 to TRBJ1-1, with 7 bases matching TRBD1. Germline CDR1 is MDHEN and CDR2 is SYDVKM. This CDR3 has 15 amino acids. V lost 6 bases and J lost 4; bases outside the gene matches: 11. Written as DNA, the CDR3 is TGTGCCAGCAGGGTACAGGGGATCTGGGGCACTGAAGCTTTCTTT. It codes for CASRVQGIWGTEAFF.

This rearrangement joins TRBV11-3 to TRBJ2-4; D tentatively fits TRBD1 or TRBD2 (5 bases each). Deletions cut 1 base from V and 5 bases from J, with 6 bases between. Germline assignment: CDR1 SGHNT and CDR2 YENEEA. The CDR3 consists of 13 residues. Here the CDR3 reads CASSLGGQNIQYF. Written as DNA, the CDR3 is TGTGCCAGCAGCTTAGGGGGACAAAACATTCAGTACTTC.

This clone was detected only a few times. V and J are TRBV5-1 and TRBJ2-6, with D perhaps matching TRBD1 (6 bases). The CDR3 contains 17 residues. The V end lost 4 bases, the J end lost 3 bases, and 17 bases lay between the germline ends. Germline CDR1 and CDR2: SGHRS and YFSETQ. CDR3 coding DNA: TGCGCCAGCAGCCCGATACAGGGTTTTAGTGGGGCCAACGTCCTGACTTTC. Protein product: CASSPIQGFSGANVLTF.

CDR3 nucleotides: TGTGCCAGCAGTTTAGCCGGGACAGGGCTTGAAGCTTTCTTT. This codes for CASSLAGTGLEAFF. This rearrangement joins TRBV28 to TRBJ1-1; TRBD1 matches 9 bases. Germline lookup yields CDR1 MDHEN and CDR2 SYDVKM. J was trimmed by 7 bases and V by 2 bases; bases with no gene match: 5. This CDR3 contains 14 residues.

The chain joins TRBV14 to TRBJ2-2, with D hard to call. Germline loops: CDR1 SGHDN, CDR2 FVKESK. Trimming shortened V by 4 bases and J by 5 bases, and 5 bases separated the two germline ends. The CDR3 loop spans 12 amino acids. In DNA, the CDR3 is TGTGCCAGCAGCCGATGGACCGGGGAGCTGTTTTTT. Protein product: CASSRWTGELFF.

V usage is TRBV11-3 and J usage is TRBJ2-1; D may correspond to TRBD1 or TRBD2 (7 bases each). Germline V gene lookup returns CDR1 SGHNT and CDR2 YENEEA. The germline V and J ends were trimmed by 8 bases and 9 bases, with 14 bases remaining between them. This CDR3 is built from 12 residues. The CDR3 here is CASGRGLGEQFF. Written as DNA, the CDR3 is TGTGCCAGCGGGAGGGGGCTTGGTGAGCAGTTCTTC.

V gene TRBV3-1 (or the pseudogene TRBV3-2) combines with J gene TRBJ2-7; weak D call: TRBD1 (5 bases). The V end was cut by 4 bases, the J end by 4 bases, with 8 bases between. Per the germline V gene, CDR1 is LGHDT and CDR2 is YNNKEL (reference sequence). This CDR3 spans 12 amino acids. As DNA, the CDR3 is TGTGCCAGCAGCCGAGCAGGGTACGAGCAGTACTTC. It yields the protein CASSRAGYEQYF.